The text below deals with one TCR beta chain. Antigen: not known. The PCR employed 60 Vbeta primers together with 13 Jbeta primers. Sequenced by immunoSEQ multiplex PCR; TCRdb stores in-frame clones only, minus some. The profile shows 150,000 to 200,000 clones, around 80% of them singletons. The data derive from a study of cytomegalovirus exposure and HLA in healthy donors. The study's findings and limits: The study labeled 164 TCR beta chains cytomegalovirus-associated.

Sequenced sample: PBMCs. The TCR originated in a woman in her 30s in good health and CMV-seropositive.

The CDR3 bases are TGTGCCAGCAGTGAATCGCAGATTCCTTCTGAGCAGTACTTC. Its translation is CASSESQIPSEQYF. The chain combines TRBV6-1 with TRBJ2-7; D is unclear. Trimming pared 2 bases from V and 7 bases from J, leaving 15 bases between. Germline values: CDR1 MNHNS, CDR2 SASEGT. The CDR3 covers 14 residues.